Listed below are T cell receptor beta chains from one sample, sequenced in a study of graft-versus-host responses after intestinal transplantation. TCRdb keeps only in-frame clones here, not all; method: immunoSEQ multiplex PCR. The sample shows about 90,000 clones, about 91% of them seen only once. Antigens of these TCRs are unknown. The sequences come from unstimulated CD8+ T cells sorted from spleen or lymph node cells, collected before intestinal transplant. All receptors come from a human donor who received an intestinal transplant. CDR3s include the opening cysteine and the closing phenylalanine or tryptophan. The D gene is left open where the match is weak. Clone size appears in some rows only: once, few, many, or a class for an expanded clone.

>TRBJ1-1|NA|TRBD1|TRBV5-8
TGTGCCAGCAGCTTGGCGGGACAGGAAGCTTTCTTT
CASSLAGQEAFF
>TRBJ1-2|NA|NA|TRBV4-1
TGCGCCAGCAGCCAAGATACAGGGTTCTATGGCTACACCTTC
CASSQDTGFYGYTF
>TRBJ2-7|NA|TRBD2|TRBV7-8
TGTGCCAGCAGCTTAGGGGATAGCGGGAACCCCGAGCAGTACTTC
CASSLGDSGNPEQYF
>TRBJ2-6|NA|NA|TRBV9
TGTGCCAGCAGTGAAGGGGCTGGGGCCAACGTCCTGACTTTC
CASSEGAGANVLTF
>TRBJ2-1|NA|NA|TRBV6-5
TGTGCCAGCAGTTACGGCAGGGCGGAAGGTGAGCAGTTCTTC
CASSYGRAEGEQFF
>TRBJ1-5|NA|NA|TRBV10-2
TGCGCCAGCCCTTGCCGACAGCCCTATAGCAATCAGCCCCAGCATTTT
CASPCRQPYSNQPQHF
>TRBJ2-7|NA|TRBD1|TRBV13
TGTGCCAGCAGCTGGAGGGGACAGGGGAAAGGCGAGCAGTACTTC
CASSWRGQGKGEQYF
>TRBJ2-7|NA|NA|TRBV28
TGTGCCAGCAGTCTCCCTACAGGGTTCCGACACGAGCAGTACTTC
CASSLPTGFRHEQYF
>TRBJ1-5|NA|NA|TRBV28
TGTGCCAGCAGTGGGGGGGATCAGCCCCAGCATTTT
CASSGGDQPQHF
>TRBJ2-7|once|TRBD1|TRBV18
TGTGCCAGCTCACCAGACAGGGAAACCTACGAGCAGTACTTC
CASSPDRETYEQYF
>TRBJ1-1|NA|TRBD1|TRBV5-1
TGCGCCAGCAGCTTAGGGGGCGGTACTGAAGCTTTCTTT
CASSLGGGTEAFF
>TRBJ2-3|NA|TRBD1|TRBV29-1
TGCAGCGTTGAAAACAGGGGGCGAGATACGCAGTATTTT
CSVENRGRDTQYF
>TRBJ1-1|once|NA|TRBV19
TGTGCCAGTATTGGAGGGGAAGCTTTCTTT
CASIGGEAFF
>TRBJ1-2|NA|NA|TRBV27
TGTGCCAGCAGTTTCGGTAGGGGCTATGGCTACACCTTC
CASSFGRGYGYTF
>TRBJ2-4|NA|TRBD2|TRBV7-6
TGTGCCAGCAGCGTAATAGCGGGAGGTTGGGGGATTCAGTACTTC
CASSVIAGGWGIQYF
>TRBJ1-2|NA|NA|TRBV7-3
TGTGCCAGCAGCTTAGGTCCAGGGGACTATGGCTACACCTTC
CASSLGPGDYGYTF
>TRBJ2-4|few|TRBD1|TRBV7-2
TGTGCCAGCAGCTACAGGGGGCAAAACATTCAGTACTTC
CASSYRGQNIQYF
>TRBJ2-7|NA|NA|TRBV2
TGTGCCAGCAGTGACAGGGGTAGCTCCTACGAGCAGTACTTC
CASSDRGSSYEQYF
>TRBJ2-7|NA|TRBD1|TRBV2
TGTGCCAGCAGTCGACAGGGATACGAGCAGTACTTC
CASSRQGYEQYF
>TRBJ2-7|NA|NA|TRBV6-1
TGTGCCAGCAGGAACCGGGACACGACCTACGAGCAGTACTTC
CASRNRDTTYEQYF
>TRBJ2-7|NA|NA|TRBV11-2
TGTGCCAGCAGCTTAGGTCCTATCTACGAGCAGTACTTC
CASSLGPIYEQYF
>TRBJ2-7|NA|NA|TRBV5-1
TGCGCCAGCAGCTTGGGAGGGTCCGTCTCCTACGATGTGCAGTACTTC
CASSLGGSVSYDVQYF
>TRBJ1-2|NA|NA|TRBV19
TGTGCCAGTAGTACCCCAGGGATATCCTATGGCTACACCTTC
CASSTPGISYGYTF
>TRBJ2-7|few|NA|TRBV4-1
TGCGCCAGCAGCTATCGCCCCGCAGGGTTAGGCGAGCAGTACTTC
CASSYRPAGLGEQYF
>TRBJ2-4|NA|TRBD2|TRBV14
TGTGCCAGCAGCCAAGGTGCTAGCGGGAAGTGGTCCAAAAACATTCAGTACTTC
CASSQGASGKWSKNIQYF
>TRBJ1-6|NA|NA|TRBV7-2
TGTGCCAGCAACCCGGGATATAATTCACCCCTCCACTTT
CASNPGYNSPLHF
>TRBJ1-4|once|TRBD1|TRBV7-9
TGTGCCAGCAGCCGTAACGACAGGGAGGTAGAAAAACTGTTTTTT
CASSRNDREVEKLFF
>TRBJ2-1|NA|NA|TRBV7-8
TGTGCCAGCAGGGGGGGTGCCAATGAGCAGTTCTTC
CASRGGANEQFF
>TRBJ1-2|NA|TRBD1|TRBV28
TGTGCCAGCAGTTTGGGACAGGCCTATGGCTACACCTTC
CASSLGQAYGYTF
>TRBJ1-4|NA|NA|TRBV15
TGTGCCACCAGCACAGGAACTAATGAAAAACTGTTTTTT
CATSTGTNEKLFF
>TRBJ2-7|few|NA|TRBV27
TGTGCCAGCAGTTTTCAGGGGCGGGAGCAGTACTTC
CASSFQGREQYF
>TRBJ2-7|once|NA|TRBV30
TGTGCCTGGAGTCAGGACTACGAGCAGTACTTC
CAWSQDYEQYF
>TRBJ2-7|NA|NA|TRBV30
TGTGCCTGGAGTGACCCCCGGGACGAGCAGTACTTC
CAWSDPRDEQYF